These 13 T cell receptor beta chains were all obtained from the same sample, sequenced in a study of Graves' ophthalmopathy and Graves' hyperthyroidism. Amplification targeted the TCR beta CDR3 regions, with RNA transcripts as the source material. The workflow started with a first-round RT-PCR run with HTBI primers and then moved on to a second-round multiplex PCR. Each CDR3 protein gets one entry after TCRdb re-called the multiplex PCR reads with MiXCR. The table includes about half a million distinct CDR3 sequences, approximately 14% detected once. The sample taken for sequencing was blood. These receptors all stem from a woman aged 25 to 39 with Graves' ophthalmopathy.

This clonotype was detected ten times or more. The J gene is TRBJ2-5, the V gene TRBV5-1, with 8 bases fitting TRBD1. The germline gives CDR1 SGHRS, CDR2 YFSETQ. The CDR3 has 16 residues. Trimming at V came to 0 bases and at J to 4 bases, leaving 8 bases not matched to a gene. As DNA, the CDR3 is TGCGCCAGCAGCTTGGAAGGCAGGGGGCGTGCAGAGACCCAGTACTTC. Translation: CASSLEGRGRAETQYF.

The J gene is TRBJ1-5, the V gene TRBV9; no clear D gene. CDR3 length: 15 residues. V was trimmed by 4 bases and J by 6 bases, leaving 17 bases between them. The germline V gene encodes CDR1 SGDLS and CDR2 YYNGEE. CDR3 in amino acids: CASSPTDRGIQPQHF. In DNA form, the CDR3 reads TGTGCCAGCAGCCCAACAGATCGCGGGATTCAGCCCCAGCATTTT.

In its sample, this clonotype was seen many times. The gene calls are TRBV28 and TRBJ1-1; D is perhaps TRBD1 (6 bases). Trimming stripped 6 bases from V and 3 bases from J, with 8 bases between. Germline lookup yields CDR1 MDHEN and CDR2 SYDVKM. The CDR3 consists of 12 residues. CDR3 nucleotides: TGTGCCAGCAGACAGGGTTACACTGAAGCTTTCTTT. Translated, it gives CASRQGYTEAFF. Full variable domain (rest looked up from reference TRBV28 and TRBJ1-1): DVKVTQSSRYLVKRTGEKVFLECVQDMDHENMFWYRQDPGLGLRLIYFSYDVKMKEKGDIPEGYSVSREKKERFSLILESASTNQTSMYLCASRQGYTEAFFGQGTRLTVV.

This clonotype came up many times. J is TRBJ1-3 and V is TRBV12-3 or TRBV12-4, with 8 bases lining up with TRBD1. This CDR3 is built from 14 residues. V lost 5 bases and J lost 2; bases outside the gene matches: 2. DNA for the CDR3: TGTGCCAGCAGTATGACAGGGGCTGGAAACACCATATATTTT. Amino acid sequence: CASSMTGAGNTIYF.

Many counts were recorded for this clonotype. This chain joins TRBV20-1 and TRBJ1-3; TRBD1 aligns across 7 bases. Looked up from germline, CDR1 is DFQATT and CDR2 is SNEGSKA (reference sequence). The CDR3 runs 14 residues. The V and J ends lost 7 bases and 0 bases, in that order; junction bases with no gene match: 6. DNA of the CDR3: TGCAGTGTCCTGACAGGGTTCTCTGGAAACACCATATATTTT. This gives the protein CSVLTGFSGNTIYF.

Many counts were recorded for this clonotype. The chain recombines TRBV29-1 with TRBJ2-7; 9 nucleotides agree with TRBD2. With 4 bases clipped from V and 2 bases from J, the junction kept 6 bases outside the gene matches. This CDR3 has 14 amino acids. Germline V gene lookup returns CDR1 SQVTM and CDR2 ANQGSEA. In DNA form, the CDR3 reads TGCAGCGTTGGGGCCGGGACTAGCACCTACGAGCAGTACTTC. Its protein product is CSVGAGTSTYEQYF.

This clonotype was seen ten or more times. CDR3 sequence reads: CASSPDKNYGYTF. The DNA for the CDR3 is TGTGCCAGCAGTCCGGACAAGAACTATGGCTACACCTTC. The chain links TRBV27 to TRBJ1-2, with D possibly TRBD1 on 5 matching bases. Per the germline V gene, CDR1 is MNHEY and CDR2 is SMNVEV (reference sequence). The CDR3 has 13 amino acids. V shed 5 bases and J shed 2 bases, with 9 bases lying between them.

On this clonotype: One base away lies a much larger clone, so this may be a sequencing read error. The chain is built from TRBV5-1 and TRBJ1-1; D not certain. Germline CDR1 reads SGHRS; CDR2 reads YFSETQ. The CDR3 is 14 amino acids. CDR3 nucleotides: TGCGCCAGCAGCTCCCTCCACAACACCACTGAAGCTTGCTTT. This encodes CASSSLHNTTEACF.

This clonotype was found many times. This chain links TRBV6-5 with TRBJ2-5; 8 nucleotides line up with TRBD2. V was clipped by 10 bases and J by 5 bases; unmatched bases: 3. Germline CDR1 and CDR2: MNHEY and SVGAGI. The CDR3 length is 11 residues. This chain's CDR3 is CATGRVETQYF. DNA for the CDR3: TGTGCCACCGGGAGGGTGGAGACCCAGTACTTC.

The chain links TRBV7-8 to TRBJ1-5; no clear D. From germline, CDR1 is SGHVS and CDR2 FQNEAQ. CDR3 length: 16 residues. The V and J ends lost 1 base and 2 bases respectively, with 12 bases between them. CDR3 sequence reads: CASSLGWAPGNQPQHF. CDR3 nucleotides: TGTGCCAGCAGCTTAGGCTGGGCACCGGGCAATCAGCCCCAGCATTTT.

This clonotype was counted many times. V is TRBV7-9 and J is TRBJ2-7, with D perhaps TRBD2 (5 bases). This CDR3 has 14 amino acids. Germline values: CDR1 SEHNR, CDR2 FQNEAQ (reference sequence). V was pared by 2 bases and J by 5 bases, with 13 bases between. The chain's CDR3 is CASSLSAGVNEQYF. CDR3 DNA sequence: TGTGCCAGCAGCTTATCCGCGGGCGTCAACGAGCAGTACTTC.

The chain uses TRBV6-2 or TRBV6-3 and TRBJ1-5; D may be TRBD1 (6 bases). Germline CDR1 reads MNHEY; CDR2 reads SVGEGT. The V end was cut by 0 bases, the J end by 4 bases, with 13 bases between. The CDR3 covers 16 residues. This CDR3 is CASSYSRGRQNQPQHF. The CDR3 nucleotides read TGTGCCAGCAGTTACTCGAGGGGGAGGCAGAATCAGCCCCAGCATTTT.

This clonotype was recorded at least ten times. The chain employs TRBV12-3 or TRBV12-4 and TRBJ1-2; 8 nucleotides match TRBD1. The CDR3 is made up of 17 amino acids. The V and J ends lost 5 bases and 3 bases, in that order; junction bases with no gene match: 14. CDR3 DNA: TGTGCCAGCAGTCCAATCCTAAAGACAGGGGAGGACTATGGCTACACCTTC. Translating it yields CASSPILKTGEDYGYTF.